A single sample gave rise to the 11 T cell receptor beta chains below, sequenced in a study of CXCR3-negative and CXCR3-positive naive CD8 T cells (dated by TCRdb to about 2019). The research as a whole found: TRB CDR3s from CXCR3-positive naive cells showed higher hydrophobicity (lower Kidera factor 4), lower energy, and higher strength and volume indices than CXCR3-negative naive cells.

The instrument was a NextSeq 550. The Human TCR Profiling Kit (MiLaboratory) was used to make UMI-labeled 5' RACE TRB cDNA libraries. Each CDR3 protein sequence appears as one entry after TCRdb reprocessed the reads, and no DNA is included. The sample table holds approximately 65,000 distinct CDR3 sequences. Approximately 0.72% of the sample belongs to the ten largest clones. Their antigen targets remain unknown. Sequencing used naive CXCR3+ CD8+ T cells from blood. In light of the paper, this sample's cell subset or site label describes: CD45RO-CCR7+CD27+CD95- naive CD8+ T cells expressing CXCR3 (TNR3+). These receptors originate from a human donor in good health. Some clones in this sample may be carry-over from other donors' samples.

This sequence joins TRBV20-1 and TRBJ2-7; TCRdb reports TRBD1, a call that lacks DNA to check it against. This CDR3 region has 15 residues. Germline V gene lookup returns CDR1 DFQATT and CDR2 SNEGSKA (reference sequence). CDR3 sequence reads: CSAREIQGSSYEQYF.

The rearrangement joins TRBV10-3 to TRBJ2-7; TCRdb reports TRBD1, a call that lacks DNA to check it against. CDR1 is ENHRY and CDR2 is SYGVKD in the germline V gene. This CDR3 spans 14 amino acids. The chain's CDR3 is CAIRATGSSYEQYF.

The rearrangement uses TRBV20-1 and TRBJ2-5; there is no DNA to check the TCRdb D call of TRBD2. CDR3 length: 17 residues. Germline V gene data show CDR1 as DFQATT and CDR2 as SNEGSKA (reference sequence). CDR3 sequence reads: CSARWPEGLRYQETQYF.

V and J are TRBV29-1 and TRBJ2-2; TCRdb gives TRBD1 as the D gene, but with no DNA this cannot be confirmed. This CDR3 has 15 amino acids. The germline CDR1 and CDR2 sequences are SQVTM and ANQGSEA. CDR3 residues: CSVPDRTANTGELFF.

The chain carries TRBV7-2 and TRBJ2-7; TCRdb names TRBD2, which stays unverified in the absence of DNA. The CDR3 is 14 residues long. CDR1 is SGHTA and CDR2 is FQGNSA in the germline V gene. CDR3 residues: CASSSGGLTYEQYF.

The chain has TRBV29-1 and TRBJ2-7; TCRdb names TRBD2, which stays unverified in the absence of DNA. Germline values: CDR1 SQVTM, CDR2 ANQGSEA. The CDR3 is 15 residues long. The CDR3: CSVERRGGSSYEQYF.

The chain combines TRBV19 with TRBJ2-7; TCRdb proposes TRBD1, but this gene call is untestable without DNA. Germline CDR1 and CDR2: LNHDA and SQIVND (reference sequence). This CDR3 comprises 15 residues. The CDR3 reads CASKQAGQGFYEQYF.

V and J are TRBV29-1 and TRBJ1-5. Germline CDR1 and CDR2: SQVTM and ANQGSEA. CDR3 length equals 15 residues. The CDR3 here is CSVGPSGDYTQPQHF.

The chain joins TRBV29-1 to TRBJ2-2. Germline CDR1 and CDR2: SQVTM and ANQGSEA. This CDR3 contains 12 residues. The CDR3 sequence is CSVLVPTGELFF.

The chain combines TRBV12-3 or TRBV12-4 with TRBJ2-7; TCRdb's D call of TRBD2 is untestable without DNA. The CDR3 consists of 15 residues. CDR3 in amino acids: CASSSPGTAGYEQYF.

The chain couples TRBV7-9 to TRBJ2-4. Germline V gene data show CDR1 as SEHNR and CDR2 as FQNEAQ (reference sequence). The CDR3 loop spans 12 amino acids. The CDR3 here is CASSLLGDIQYF.